Below, 10 T cell receptor beta chains from the same sample are listed, as sequenced in a study of T cell responses to AZD1222 COVID-19 vaccine. Assay: immunoSEQ multiplex PCR; the TCRdb copy retains only in-frame clones and omits some. The sample contains roughly 120,000 clones, 65% to 90% of which appear only once. The starting material was peripheral blood, obtained on day 0 of AZD1222 vaccination. The receptors were gathered from an adult in good health.

Only a few counts were recorded for this clone. The chain couples TRBV4-1 to TRBJ1-1; 12 bases are a match to TRBD1. Germline V gives CDR1 MGHRA, CDR2 YSYEKL. The CDR3 totals 16 residues. V lost 4 bases to trimming and J lost 5 bases; unmatched junction nucleotides: 8. This chain's CDR3 is CASSRGGQGARTEAFF. The CDR3 nucleotides are TGCGCCAGCAGCCGCGGGGGACAGGGGGCGCGGACTGAAGCTTTCTTT.

This rearrangement joins TRBV30 to TRBJ1-2; the D is unclear. Germline lookup yields CDR1 GTSNPN and CDR2 SVGIG (reference sequence). This CDR3 has 15 amino acids. Trimming pared 1 base from V and 5 bases from J, leaving 17 bases between. This CDR3 reads CAWSAKTGGGYGYTF. The CDR3 coding sequence is TGTGCCTGGAGTGCAAAGACCGGAGGAGGATATGGCTACACCTTC.

CDR3 in amino acids: CASRSYNEQFF. For the CDR3, the DNA is TGTGCCAGCAGGTCATACAATGAGCAGTTCTTC. V and J are TRBV28 and TRBJ2-1; D is ambiguous. There are 11 residues in the CDR3. Germline V gene sequence: CDR1 MDHEN, CDR2 SYDVKM. Trimming took off 6 bases at V and 4 bases at J, with 4 bases between the two ends.

The genes are TRBV6-6 and TRBJ1-5; 9 positions agree with TRBD1. Germline assignment: CDR1 MNHNY and CDR2 SVGAGI (reference sequence). This CDR3 has 16 residues. Trimming cost V 8 bases and J 6 bases; bases outside gene matches: 14. CDR3 coding DNA: TGTGCCAGCGGAGACCCACAGGGGGCGCAAGGTCAGCCCCAGCATTTT. It translates to CASGDPQGAQGQPQHF.

This clone was detected only once. V usage is TRBV28 and J usage is TRBJ1-1; D is unresolved. V lost 2 bases to trimming and J lost 3 bases, with 10 bases between them. CDR3 size: 14 residues. CDR1 is MDHEN, CDR2 SYDVKM, per germline. The DNA for the CDR3 is TGTGCCAGCAGTTTAGTACCGCAATACACTGAAGCTTTCTTT. Translated: CASSLVPQYTEAFF.

The chain has TRBV11-2 and TRBJ1-2, with D unresolved. Germline V gene lookup returns CDR1 SGHAT and CDR2 FQNNGV. V dropped 5 bases and J dropped 4 bases, with 14 bases sitting between them. The CDR3 covers 14 residues. The CDR3 region is CASSEGRNLYGYTF. CDR3 sequence (DNA): TGTGCCAGCAGCGAAGGACGGAACCTCTATGGCTACACCTTC.

The V gene is TRBV6-1, the J gene TRBJ1-1, with 7 bases fitting TRBD1. Per the germline V gene, CDR1 is MNHNS and CDR2 is SASEGT. V trimming: 3 bases; J trimming: 0 bases; junction bases outside the gene matches: 7. The CDR3 extends over 16 amino acids. The CDR3 protein is CASSEMTGWVNTEAFF. For the CDR3, the DNA is TGTGCCAGCAGTGAGATGACAGGGTGGGTGAACACTGAAGCTTTCTTT.

V and J are TRBV10-3 and TRBJ2-4, with D perhaps matching TRBD1 (6 bases). The CDR3 runs 15 residues. The germline gives CDR1 ENHRY, CDR2 SYGVKD. Trimming left V 5 bases short and J 6 bases short, with 17 bases between. Here the CDR3 DNA reads TGTGCCATCAGTCCCGCTACAGGGTCGGGAAACATTCAGTACTTC. Encoded protein: CAISPATGSGNIQYF.

V is TRBV28 and J is TRBJ2-1, with no clear D. The CDR3 runs 13 residues. Germline CDR1 MDHEN, CDR2 SYDVKM. The V end was cut by 8 bases, the J end by 0 bases, with 8 bases between. The chain's CDR3 is CASGNPSYNEQFF. DNA of the CDR3: TGTGCCAGCGGGAACCCCTCCTACAATGAGCAGTTCTTC.

The chain uses TRBV2 and TRBJ1-5, with D tentatively TRBD1 (6 bases). Germline V gene data show CDR1 as SNHLY and CDR2 as FYNNEI. The CDR3 runs 14 residues. Trimming pared 2 bases from V and 1 base from J, leaving 6 bases between. CDR3 in amino acids: CASSEQGSNQPQHF. DNA for the CDR3: TGTGCCAGCAGTGAACAGGGGAGCAATCAGCCCCAGCATTTT.